The 26 T cell receptor beta chains presented below share a single source sample, sequenced in a study of CD8 T cells in ankylosing spondylitis. TCRdb itself ran the 5' RACE reads through MiXCR, one entry per CDR3 protein. The sample records tens of thousands of distinct CDR3 sequences, approximately 11% being singletons. Sequencing was performed on blood, either unsorted or a sorted T cell fraction (not recorded which). Every receptor here comes from a male donor with ankylosing spondylitis or in good health (not recorded which).

This clonotype was picked up a small number of times. The J gene is TRBJ2-7, the V gene TRBV21-1. TRBV21-1 is annotated as a pseudogene. The CDR3 sequence is 14 residues long. The CDR3 region has the DNA TGTGCCAGCAGCCCTACCGACAGGTCCTACGAGCAGTACTTC. It translates to CASSPTDRSYEQYF.

V is TRBV11-2 and J is TRBJ2-5, with 9 bases that match TRBD2. This CDR3 has 16 amino acids. Germline values: CDR1 SGHAT, CDR2 FQNNGV. J lost 1 base, V lost 2 bases, and 5 bases had no gene match. CDR3 coding DNA: TGTGCCAGCAGCTTAAATAGCGGGGGACCCCAAGAGACCCAGTACTTC. It encodes CASSLNSGGPQETQYF.

The chain is built from TRBV7-2 and TRBJ2-5; D ambiguous. The V end lost 3 bases, the J end lost 4 bases, and 9 bases lay between the germline ends. This CDR3 comprises 13 residues. From germline, CDR1 is SGHTA and CDR2 FQGNSA. CDR3 nucleotide sequence: TGTGCCAGCAGCTTCGAAAAGGGAGAGACCCAGTACTTC. As protein: CASSFEKGETQYF.

The rearrangement uses TRBV10-3 and TRBJ2-2; 10 bases map to TRBD1. Germline CDR1 is ENHRY and CDR2 is SYGVKD. Unmatched junction bases numbered 6, after V lost 4 bases and J lost 4 bases. The CDR3 runs 16 residues. The CDR3 protein is CAISAGTGVATGELFF. The CDR3 DNA reads as TGTGCCATCAGTGCCGGGACAGGGGTCGCCACCGGGGAGCTGTTTTTT.

V usage is TRBV18 and J usage is TRBJ1-1; possible D gene TRBD1, 5 bases. Germline V gene lookup returns CDR1 KGHSH and CDR2 LQKENI. The CDR3 loop spans 16 amino acids. Trimming left V 3 bases short and J 1 base short, with 15 bases between. CDR3 nucleotide sequence: TGTGCCAGCTCACCCGCGATATGGGGGTCGAACACTGAAGCTTTCTTT. As protein: CASSPAIWGSNTEAFF.

There are many counts of this clonotype. This sequence joins TRBV3-1 and TRBJ1-3; 7 bases map to TRBD1. The germline CDR1 and CDR2 sequences are LGHDT and YNNKEL (reference sequence). The V gene end was trimmed by 3 bases and the J gene end by 2 bases; junction bases not matched to a gene: 4. The CDR3 is 15 amino acids. CDR3 sequence: CASSQATGAGNTIYF. CDR3 bases: TGTGCCAGCAGCCAGGCTACAGGGGCTGGAAACACCATATATTTT.

In this sample, this clonotype turned up once. The rearrangement links TRBV29-1 to TRBJ2-5; D is uncertain. Trimming cost V 5 bases and J 0 bases, with 10 bases left between them. The CDR3 has 13 residues. Germline loops: CDR1 SQVTM, CDR2 ANQGSEA. The CDR3 nucleotides read TGCAGCGTTTCGGCACCTAACCAAGAGACCCAGTACTTC. As protein: CSVSAPNQETQYF.

This clonotype was detected many times. This chain connects TRBV29-1 to TRBJ2-2; TRBD2 aligns across 7 bases. Germline V gene sequence: CDR1 SQVTM, CDR2 ANQGSEA. This CDR3 region has 14 residues. The ends lost 3 bases at V and 5 bases at J; junction bases unmatched: 6. CDR3 amino acids: CSVEGGTLTGELFF. DNA of the CDR3: TGCAGCGTTGAGGGGGGGACTCTAACCGGGGAGCTGTTTTTT.

This clonotype was counted many times. The rearrangement uses TRBV7-2 and TRBJ2-7; weak D call: TRBD2 (6 bases). Germline CDR1 is SGHTA and CDR2 is FQGNSA. This CDR3 is built from 13 residues. The CDR3 DNA sequence: TGTGCAGCTGACGTGGGGACTGGCTACGAGCAGTACTTC. Translated, it gives CAADVGTGYEQYF.

This clonotype showed up many times. The rearrangement links TRBV7-6 to TRBJ2-2; D is uncertain. The CDR3 has 18 residues. Germline CDR1 reads SGHVS; CDR2 reads FNYEAQ. The V gene lost 2 bases and the J gene lost 2 bases, with 18 bases spanning the gap. CDR3 in DNA: TGTGCCAGCAGCTTATTCGTAATTGTTCAGCGAAACACCGGGGAGCTGTTTTTT. It is translated as CASSLFVIVQRNTGELFF. Based on the CDR3 plus reference TRBV7-6 and TRBJ2-2, the full variable domain is GAGVSQSPRYKVTKRGQDVALRCDPISGHVSLYWYRQALGQGPEFLTYFNYEAQQDKSGLPNDRFSAERPEGSISTLTIQRTEQRDSAMYRCASSLFVIVQRNTGELFFGEGSRLTVL.

This clonotype came up a few times. The chain has TRBV7-7 and TRBJ2-2, with D possibly TRBD1 on 5 matching bases. Germline V CDR1 and CDR2: SSHAT, FNYEAQ (reference sequence). Trimming left V 6 bases short and J 3 bases short, with 17 bases between. The CDR3 has 16 amino acids. The CDR3 reads CASRQGVPEYTGELFF. The CDR3 DNA follows: TGTGCCAGCAGACAAGGGGTTCCCGAATACACCGGGGAGCTGTTTTTT.

The rearrangement joins TRBV6-6 to TRBJ1-5; D is perhaps TRBD1 (5 bases). Germline V CDR1 and CDR2: MNHNY, SVGAGI (reference sequence). The CDR3 totals 13 residues. The V gene lost 7 bases and the J gene lost 5 bases, with 12 bases spanning the gap. CDR3 loop: CASTVGVDQPQHF. The CDR3 DNA is TGTGCCAGCACCGTGGGGGTAGATCAGCCCCAGCATTTT.

This clonotype was counted many times. The rearrangement uses TRBV6-5 and TRBJ1-1; 9 positions agree with TRBD1. Germline V gene sequence: CDR1 MNHEY, CDR2 SVGAGI. The CDR3 has 13 amino acids. Trimming removed 2 bases from V and 8 bases from J; junction bases left unmatched: 3. CDR3 residues: CASSYGTGREAFF. The CDR3, as DNA: TGTGCCAGCAGTTACGGGACAGGGCGCGAAGCTTTCTTT.

The sample holds many counts of this clonotype. The chain recombines TRBV29-1 with TRBJ1-2; D gene uncertain. The length of the CDR3 is 14 residues. Looked up from germline, CDR1 is SQVTM and CDR2 is ANQGSEA. V gave up 6 bases and J gave up 3 bases, with 17 bases separating them. CDR3 region: CSVVGSAGDYGYTF. The CDR3 nucleotides are TGCAGCGTGGTCGGGTCCGCCGGGGACTATGGCTACACCTTC.

This clonotype was picked up many times. The genes are TRBV5-1 and TRBJ1-1; D not certain. CDR3 size: 14 residues. Trimming left V 0 bases short and J 5 bases short, with 11 bases between. The germline V gene has CDR1 SGHRS and CDR2 YFSETQ. The chain's CDR3 is CASSLDGRGTEAFF. CDR3 DNA: TGCGCCAGCAGCTTGGACGGGCGTGGTACTGAAGCTTTCTTT.

This clonotype was recorded many times. The rearrangement uses TRBV7-8 and TRBJ2-5, with D hard to call. This CDR3 is built from 13 residues. Germline loops: CDR1 SGHVS, CDR2 FQNEAQ. Trimming removed 3 bases from V and 5 bases from J, with 10 bases in between. CDR3 in amino acids: CASSLDGAETQYF. In nucleotides, the CDR3 is TGTGCCAGCAGCTTGGACGGCGCGGAGACCCAGTACTTC.

Worth noting for this clonotype: A much larger clonotype is one base distant, so this may be a read error. V usage is TRBV29-1 and J usage is TRBJ1-2; unclear D gene. CDR3 size: 12 residues. CDR1 SQVTM and CDR2 ANQGSEA come from the germline V gene. The chain's CDR3 is CSVGARSYVYTF. In DNA, the CDR3 is TGCAGCGTTGGGGCCAGGAGCTATGTCTACACCTTC.

Only a few counts were recorded for this clonotype. The chain combines TRBV7-2 with TRBJ1-1; no reliable D call. The length of the CDR3 is 13 residues. V gave up 2 bases and J gave up 7 bases, with 11 bases separating them. Germline assignment: CDR1 SGHTA and CDR2 FQGNSA. The CDR3 coding sequence is TGTGCCAGCAGCTTACCGAACTACAGTGAAGCTTTCTTT. Translation gives CASSLPNYSEAFF. Full variable domain (rest looked up from reference TRBV7-2 and TRBJ1-1): GAGVSQSPSNKVTEKGKDVELRCDPISGHTALYWYRQSLGQGLEFLIYFQGNSAPDKSGLPSDRFSAERTGGSVSTLTIQRTQQEDSAVYLCASSLPNYSEAFFGQGTRLTVV.

This clonotype was seen ten or more times. The chain combines TRBV5-1 with TRBJ2-2; D gene uncertain. Trimming stripped 1 base from V and 4 bases from J, with 14 bases between. There are 16 residues in the CDR3. Germline CDR1 and CDR2: SGHRS and YFSETQ. Written as DNA, the CDR3 is TGCGCCAGCAGCTTGCTGGTGGCGGCCTTCACCGGGGAGCTGTTTTTT. It specifies CASSLLVAAFTGELFF.

CDR3 region: CASSLDGIQETQYF. CDR3 sequence (DNA): TGCGCCAGCAGCTTGGATGGGATTCAAGAGACCCAGTACTTC. The chain recombines TRBV5-1 with TRBJ2-5; D is uncertain. The CDR3 totals 14 residues. The germline V gene encodes CDR1 SGHRS and CDR2 YFSETQ. Trimming stripped 0 bases from V and 2 bases from J, with 8 bases between.

This clonotype was recorded many times. Its ends do not fully match the called genes, so a read error is possible. The chain recombines TRBV5-1 with TRBJ2-1; no clear D gene. Germline V lookup: CDR1 SGHRS, CDR2 YFSETQ. The length of the CDR3 is 11 residues. The CDR3 region has the DNA TGCGCCAGCAGCTCCCACAATGAGCAGTTCTTC. Its translation is CASSSHNEQFF.

The table lists this clonotype with many counts. The V and J genes are TRBV28 and TRBJ1-2; no reliable D call. Per germline, CDR1 MDHEN and CDR2 SYDVKM. This CDR3 is built from 11 residues. The V and J ends lost 6 bases and 9 bases respectively, with 11 bases between them. CDR3 region: CASREGSRYTF. The CDR3 nucleotides read TGTGCCAGCAGAGAAGGGTCTCGCTACACCTTC.

This chain uses TRBV5-1 with TRBJ2-1; 9 bases agree with TRBD1. CDR3 size: 15 residues. Germline V gives CDR1 SGHRS, CDR2 YFSETQ. V lost 0 bases and J lost 7; bases outside the gene matches: 5. In nucleotides, the CDR3 is TGCGCCAGCAGCTTGGAGGACAGGGGATTGAATGAGCAGTTCTTC. Translation gives CASSLEDRGLNEQFF.

This clonotype turned up a few times. The chain carries TRBV30 and TRBJ2-1; the match to TRBD1 covers 7 bases. The trim removed 1 base at V and 0 bases at J, leaving 12 bases unmatched. From germline, CDR1 is GTSNPN and CDR2 SVGIG (reference sequence). The CDR3 is made up of 18 amino acids. CDR3 bases: TGTGCCTGGAGTGGTCAGGGTGGGACAGCCAGCTCCTACAATGAGCAGTTCTTC. Protein: CAWSGQGGTASSYNEQFF.

This chain joins TRBV7-2 and TRBJ2-5, with D maybe TRBD1 (6 bases). Germline CDR1 SGHTA, CDR2 FQGNSA. V was cut by 3 bases and J by 2 bases, with 10 bases left in between. The CDR3 consists of 14 residues. The chain's CDR3 is CASSFDRTQETQYF. As DNA, the CDR3 is TGTGCCAGCAGCTTTGACAGGACACAAGAGACCCAGTACTTC. The whole variable domain, filled in from reference TRBV7-2 and TRBJ2-5, reads GAGVSQSPSNKVTEKGKDVELRCDPISGHTALYWYRQSLGQGLEFLIYFQGNSAPDKSGLPSDRFSAERTGGSVSTLTIQRTQQEDSAVYLCASSFDRTQETQYFGPGTRLLVL.

Comments on this clonotype: A much larger clone lies a single base off, so this may be a read error. The J gene is TRBJ2-1, the V gene TRBV16, with D perhaps TRBD2 (6 bases). Germline V CDR1 and CDR2: KGHSY, FQNENV. The CDR3 runs to 13 residues. The CDR3 protein is CTSSQRRDNEQFF. CDR3 sequence (DNA): TGTACCAGCAGCCAGAGGAGGGACAATGAGCAGTTCTTC. The full variable domain, with the rest looked up from reference TRBV16 and TRBJ2-1, is GEEVAQTPKHLVRGEGQKAKLYCAPIKGHSYVFWYQQVLKNEFKFLISFQNENVFDETGMPKERFSAKCLPNSPCSLEIQATKLEDSAVYFCTSSQRRDNEQFFGPGTRLTVL.